One and the same sample provided the 30 T cell receptor beta chains below, sequenced in a study of CD8 T cells in ankylosing spondylitis. TCRdb reprocessed the 5' RACE reads via MiXCR and lists one record per CDR3 protein. The sample lists around 150,000 distinct CDR3 sequences, around 42% occurring once. The sequencing sample was made of synovial fluid, either unsorted or a sorted T cell fraction (not recorded which). Every receptor here comes from a male donor with ankylosing spondylitis.

This clonotype has ten or more counts. The chain recombines TRBV12-3 or TRBV12-4 with TRBJ1-1; the D is unclear. Deletions cut 0 bases from V and 0 bases from J, with 11 bases between. The CDR3 spans 16 residues. CDR3 residues: CASSLARRSLNTEAFF. As DNA, the CDR3 is TGTGCCAGCAGTTTAGCGAGGCGGAGCTTGAACACTGAAGCTTTCTTT.

This clonotype was recorded many times. V gene TRBV7-6 combines with J gene TRBJ2-5, with a weak D call TRBD2 (6 bases). V lost 0 bases and J 2 bases, leaving 10 bases between the germline ends. CDR3 size: 15 residues. Germline loops: CDR1 SGHVS, CDR2 FNYEAQ. The DNA of the CDR3 is TGTGCCAGCAGCTTAGCGCGGGACGCTCAAGAGACCCAGTACTTC. Protein sequence: CASSLARDAQETQYF.

The rearrangement joins TRBV12-3 or TRBV12-4 to TRBJ2-7, with 8 bases aligning to TRBD1. The CDR3 consists of 15 residues. V lost 6 bases to trimming and J lost 0 bases; unmatched junction nucleotides: 7. The CDR3, as DNA: TGTGCCAGCAGGCTGGGACAGGTAGGCTCCTACGAGCAGTACTTC. It encodes CASRLGQVGSYEQYF.

This clonotype appeared many times. The V and J genes are TRBV7-9 and TRBJ2-7; D not resolved. Deletions cut 2 bases from V and 3 bases from J, with 11 bases between. The CDR3 loop spans 14 amino acids. Germline V gene data show CDR1 as SEHNR and CDR2 as FQNEAQ (reference sequence). DNA for the CDR3: TGTGCCAGCAGCTTAACAGAACAATTCTACGAGCAGTACTTC. Translating it yields CASSLTEQFYEQYF.

This clonotype appeared once. The V call is TRBV12-5, the J call TRBJ2-7; D ambiguous. Trimming took 5 bases from V and 0 from J, leaving 11 bases between them. The CDR3 spans 14 residues. Per the germline V gene, CDR1 is LGHNT and CDR2 is FRNRAP. Here the CDR3 DNA reads TGTGCTAGTGGTCCCTCGCCCAGCTCCTACGAGCAGTACTTC. Encoded protein: CASGPSPSSYEQYF. Drawing the rest from reference TRBV12-5 and TRBJ2-7, the complete variable domain is DARVTQTPRHKVTEMGQEVTMRCQPILGHNTVFWYRQTMMQGLELLAYFRNRAPLDDSGMPKDRFSAEMPDATLATLKIQPSEPRDSAVYFCASGPSPSSYEQYFGPGTRLTVT.

The rearrangement joins TRBV7-9 to TRBJ2-7; D is uncertain. This CDR3 comprises 16 residues. V was pared by 2 bases and J by 0 bases, with 14 bases between. Germline V gene lookup returns CDR1 SEHNR and CDR2 FQNEAQ (reference sequence). The CDR3 DNA reads as TGTGCCAGCAGCTTATTTGCTGGTCATCCCTCCTACGAGCAGTACTTC. As protein: CASSLFAGHPSYEQYF.

This clonotype was detected a few times. V and J are TRBV4-3 and TRBJ2-7; TRBD1 agrees at 7 bases. J lost 6 bases, V lost 5 bases, and 4 bases had no gene match. This CDR3 contains 12 residues. From germline, CDR1 is LGHNA and CDR2 YSLEER. CDR3 nucleotides: TGCGCCAGCAGCTACAACAGGGGCGAGCAGTACTTC. Amino acids: CASSYNRGEQYF.

The sample holds many counts of this clonotype. V and J are TRBV4-1 and TRBJ2-3; D is ambiguous. V was pared by 4 bases and J by 5 bases, with 10 bases between. The CDR3 is made up of 13 amino acids. Germline V gene lookup returns CDR1 MGHRA and CDR2 YSYEKL. The CDR3 nucleotides are TGCGCCAGCAGCCTACCATCTGGAGATACGCAGTATTTT. Its translation: CASSLPSGDTQYF.

The chain employs TRBV18 and TRBJ2-1; 11 bases agree with TRBD2. This CDR3 has 13 amino acids. Germline V gene sequence: CDR1 KGHSH, CDR2 LQKENI. V gave up 1 base and J gave up 12 bases; unmatched junction bases: 2. CDR3 in DNA: TGTGCCAGCTCACCACGGCTAGCGGGAGGGCAGTTCTTC. This encodes CASSPRLAGGQFF.

This clonotype was detected only once. DNA for the CDR3: TGTGCCAGCAGTCCCGTCCTAAACACTGAAGCTTTCTTT. The encoded protein is CASSPVLNTEAFF. V usage is TRBV25-1 and J usage is TRBJ1-1, with D hard to call. CDR1 is MGHDK and CDR2 is SYGVNS in the germline V gene. Between the trimmed V and J ends, which lost 5 bases and 2 bases, there was a span of 9 bases. The CDR3 has 13 residues.

The chain joins TRBV27 to TRBJ1-5; D is ambiguous. The CDR3 has 14 amino acids. V was trimmed by 1 base and J by 11 bases, leaving 15 bases between them. Germline V gene sequence: CDR1 MNHEY, CDR2 SMNVEV (reference sequence). CDR3 residues: CASSLYADRRSQHF. In DNA form, the CDR3 reads TGTGCCAGCAGTTTATATGCAGACCGGAGGTCCCAGCATTTT.

This clonotype occurred once. The chain has TRBV5-1 and TRBJ1-1; the D is unclear. The CDR3 sequence is 12 residues long. The V and J ends lost 5 bases and 4 bases respectively, with 9 bases between them. CDR1 and CDR2 (germline): SGHRS, YFSETQ. CDR3 bases: TGCGCCAGCAGGATCGGTGGCACTGAAGCTTTCTTT. It translates to CASRIGGTEAFF.

This clonotype was observed at least ten times. This chain links TRBV6-2 or TRBV6-3 with TRBJ2-2, with 10 bases identical to TRBD1. The CDR3 has 15 residues. The V and J ends lost 5 bases and 6 bases, in that order; junction bases with no gene match: 6. In germline, CDR1 is MNHEY, CDR2 SVGEGT. DNA for the CDR3: TGTGCCAGCAGTCGGGACAGGGGATTGGCCGGGGAGCTGTTTTTT. Translation: CASSRDRGLAGELFF.

This sequence joins TRBV15 and TRBJ2-7; D might be TRBD1 or TRBD2, each matching 5 bases. Trimming shortened V by 5 bases and J by 3 bases, and 11 bases separated the two germline ends. The germline CDR1 and CDR2 sequences are LNHNV and YYDKDF (reference sequence). CDR3 length: 13 amino acids. CDR3 in DNA: TGTGCCACCAGCGCCGGGACGGACTACGAGCAGTACTTC. Encoded protein: CATSAGTDYEQYF.

There are many counts of this clonotype. The DNA of the CDR3 is TGTGCCAGCACCCCCCTAGCGGGGTACACCGGGGAGCTGTTTTTT. This sequence encodes CASTPLAGYTGELFF. The chain joins TRBV28 to TRBJ2-2; 9 bases are shared with TRBD2. CDR1 is MDHEN, CDR2 SYDVKM, per germline. This CDR3 spans 15 amino acids. Losses at the gene ends were 7 bases for V and 3 bases for J; bases not matched to a gene: 6.

The CDR3 bases are TGCAGTGCTTACAATGGACTAGCGGGAGGTATCCCGGGGGAGACCCAGTACTTC. Encoded protein: CSAYNGLAGGIPGETQYF. The rearrangement links TRBV20-1 to TRBJ2-5; the match to TRBD2 covers 14 bases. This CDR3 region has 18 residues. Germline-derived CDR1 and CDR2 are DFQATT and SNEGSKA (reference sequence). V lost 5 bases to trimming and J lost 5 bases; unmatched junction nucleotides: 16.

The chain uses TRBV7-6 and TRBJ2-1; 8 bases are a match to TRBD2. The trim removed 5 bases at V and 3 bases at J, leaving 9 bases unmatched. The CDR3 runs 16 residues. Germline V gives CDR1 SGHVS, CDR2 FNYEAQ. CDR3 in amino acids: CASSTLAGPLYNEQFF. The CDR3 region has the DNA TGTGCCAGCAGCACATTAGCGGGGCCTCTCTACAATGAGCAGTTCTTC.

This rearrangement joins TRBV20-1 to TRBJ2-3; D tentatively fits TRBD1 or TRBD2 (6 bases each). Germline CDR1 is DFQATT and CDR2 is SNEGSKA (reference sequence). The CDR3 consists of 15 residues. Trimming shortened V by 6 bases and J by 2 bases, and 18 bases separated the two germline ends. CDR3 sequence reads: CSAEGVAESTDTQYF. The CDR3, as DNA: TGCAGTGCCGAGGGGGTAGCGGAATCCACAGATACGCAGTATTTT.

The chain is built from TRBV7-8 and TRBJ2-5, with 9 nucleotides matching TRBD2. In germline, CDR1 is SGHVS, CDR2 FQNEAQ. The ends lost 1 base at V and 5 bases at J; junction bases unmatched: 8. CDR3 length: 16 residues. The CDR3 region is CASSLGVAGVRETQYF. The CDR3 DNA sequence: TGTGCCAGCAGCTTAGGGGTAGCGGGAGTTCGGGAGACCCAGTACTTC.

Within the sample, this clonotype is medium-sized (0.01 to 0.1%). The chain employs TRBV12-3 or TRBV12-4 and TRBJ1-1; unclear D gene. The CDR3 is 13 residues long. Trimming cost V 5 bases and J 5 bases, with 12 bases left between them. CDR3 in amino acids: CASSGEPKTEAFF. CDR3 bases: TGTGCCAGCAGTGGGGAGCCTAAGACTGAAGCTTTCTTT.

The chain couples TRBV12-3 or TRBV12-4 to TRBJ1-4; TRBD1 matches at 11 bases. There are 16 residues in the CDR3. V was clipped by 3 bases and J by 5 bases; unmatched bases: 5. CDR3 nucleotide sequence: TGTGCCAGCAGTTTCCGGGACAGGGGGAGGAATGAAAAACTGTTTTTT. This sequence encodes CASSFRDRGRNEKLFF.

This clonotype appeared a few times. The chain links TRBV7-9 to TRBJ2-7, with D unclear. V gave up 2 bases and J gave up 1 base, with 6 bases separating them. This CDR3 comprises 13 residues. CDR1 is SEHNR and CDR2 is FQNEAQ in the germline V gene (reference sequence). This chain's CDR3 is CASSLSPSYEQYF. CDR3 sequence (DNA): TGTGCCAGCAGCTTATCGCCATCCTACGAGCAGTACTTC.

This rearrangement joins TRBV7-9 to TRBJ1-3; maybe TRBD1 (5 bases). Trimming removed 6 bases at V and 0 bases at J, with 18 bases between. The germline V gene has CDR1 SEHNR and CDR2 FQNEAQ (reference sequence). The CDR3 runs 17 residues. CDR3 sequence reads: CASRGGRFFSSGNTIYF. The CDR3 DNA follows: TGTGCCAGCAGGGGGGGGAGGTTCTTCAGCTCTGGAAACACCATATATTTT. Supplemented by reference TRBV7-9 and TRBJ1-3, the full variable domain reads DTGVSQNPRHKITKRGQNVTFRCDPISEHNRLYWYRQTLGQGPEFLTYFQNEAQLEKSRLLSDRFSAERPKGSFSTLEIQRTEQGDSAMYLCASRGGRFFSSGNTIYFGEGSWLTVV.

Written as DNA, the CDR3 is TGTGCCACCAGCAGAGTTTGGACAGCATATGGCTACACCTTC. This sequence encodes CATSRVWTAYGYTF. The V gene is TRBV15, the J gene TRBJ1-2, with D maybe TRBD1 (6 bases). From germline, CDR1 is LNHNV and CDR2 YYDKDF (reference sequence). The CDR3 extends over 14 amino acids. The V end was cut by 1 base, the J end by 5 bases, with 11 bases between.

This clonotype was seen more than once but under ten times. V usage is TRBV4-2 and J usage is TRBJ2-1, with 13 bases that match TRBD2. With 3 bases clipped from V and 5 bases from J, the junction kept 10 bases outside the gene matches. Germline V lookup: CDR1 LGHNA, CDR2 YNFKEQ. The CDR3 is made up of 18 amino acids. The chain's CDR3 is CASSHCPGLAGTHNEQFF. Here the CDR3 DNA reads TGTGCCAGCAGCCATTGCCCGGGACTAGCGGGGACCCACAATGAGCAGTTCTTC.

The V call is TRBV6-2 or TRBV6-3, the J call TRBJ2-3; D is unresolved. Germline loops: CDR1 MNHEY, CDR2 SVGEGT. The CDR3 consists of 12 residues. V was pared by 0 bases and J by 10 bases, with 8 bases between. The CDR3 reads CASSYSLDAQYF. The CDR3 DNA reads as TGTGCCAGCAGTTACTCGCTAGACGCGCAGTATTTT.

This rearrangement joins TRBV27 to TRBJ2-7; 8 positions agree with TRBD1. V shed 2 bases, J shed 7 bases, and the junction held 7 bases outside the gene matches. Looked up from germline, CDR1 is MNHEY and CDR2 is SMNVEV (reference sequence). The CDR3 spans 14 residues. The CDR3 DNA reads TGTGCCAGCAGTTTAAGGGCAGGGGGCAGTGAGCAGTACTTC. Translated: CASSLRAGGSEQYF.

This chain uses TRBV12-3 or TRBV12-4 with TRBJ1-1; D perhaps matches TRBD1 (5 bases). This CDR3 is 13 amino acids long. Trimming pared 2 bases from V and 8 bases from J, leaving 12 bases between. The CDR3 DNA sequence: TGTGCCAGCAGTTTAAGGGGCAGACTGGAAGCTTTCTTT. It encodes CASSLRGRLEAFF.

The gene calls are TRBV5-1 and TRBJ2-1; 11 nucleotides agree with TRBD2. The V and J ends lost 4 bases and 6 bases, in that order; junction bases with no gene match: 3. The CDR3 loop spans 14 amino acids. The V gene's germline CDR1 is SGHRS and CDR2 YFSETQ. As DNA, the CDR3 is TGCGCCAGCAGCCCGACTAGCGGGGTCAATGAGCAGTTCTTC. Translating gives CASSPTSGVNEQFF.

This clonotype turned up a few times. The CDR3 DNA follows: TGTGCCAGCAGGGCTGGGAGCGGATACGATGAGCAGTTCTTC. As protein: CASRAGSGYDEQFF. This rearrangement joins TRBV7-9 to TRBJ2-1, with D possibly being TRBD2 (5 bases). The CDR3 is 14 residues long. Trimming took 6 bases from V and 8 from J, leaving 17 bases between them. From germline, CDR1 is SEHNR and CDR2 FQNEAQ (reference sequence).